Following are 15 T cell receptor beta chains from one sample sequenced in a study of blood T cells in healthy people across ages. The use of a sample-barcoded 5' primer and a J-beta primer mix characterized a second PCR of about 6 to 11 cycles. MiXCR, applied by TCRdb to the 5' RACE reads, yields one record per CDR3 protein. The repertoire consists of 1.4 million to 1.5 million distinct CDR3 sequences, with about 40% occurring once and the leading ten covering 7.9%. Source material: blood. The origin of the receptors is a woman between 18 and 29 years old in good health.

The DNA for the CDR3 is TGTGCCAGCTCAAACCCACAGGGTTATAATTCACCCCTCCACTTT. Translated, it gives CASSNPQGYNSPLHF. The chain couples TRBV12-3 or TRBV12-4 to TRBJ1-6, with D perhaps matching TRBD1 (6 bases). V shed 8 bases and J shed 4 bases, with 15 bases lying between them. The CDR3 totals 15 residues.

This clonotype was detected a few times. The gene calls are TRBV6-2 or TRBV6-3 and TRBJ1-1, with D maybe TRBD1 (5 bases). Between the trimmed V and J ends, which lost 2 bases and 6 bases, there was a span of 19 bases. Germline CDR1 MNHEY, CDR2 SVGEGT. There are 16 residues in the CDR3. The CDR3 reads CASSYGPLDSPPEAFF. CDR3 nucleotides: TGTGCCAGCAGTTACGGACCACTCGACAGTCCCCCTGAAGCTTTCTTT.

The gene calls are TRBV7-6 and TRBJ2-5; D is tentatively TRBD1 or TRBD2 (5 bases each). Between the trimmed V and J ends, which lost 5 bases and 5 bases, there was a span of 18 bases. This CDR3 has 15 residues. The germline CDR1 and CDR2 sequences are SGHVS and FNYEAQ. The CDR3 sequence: CASSLYSLAGETQYF. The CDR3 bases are TGTGCCAGCAGCCTCTACTCCCTAGCAGGGGAGACCCAGTACTTC.

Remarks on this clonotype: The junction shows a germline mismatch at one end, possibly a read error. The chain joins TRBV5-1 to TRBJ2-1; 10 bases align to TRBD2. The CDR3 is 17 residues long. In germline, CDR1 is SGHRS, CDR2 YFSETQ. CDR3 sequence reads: CASSSGDGLADYNEEFF. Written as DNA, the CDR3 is TGCGCCAGCAGCTCGGGGGACGGACTAGCGGATTACAATGAGGAGTTCTTC.

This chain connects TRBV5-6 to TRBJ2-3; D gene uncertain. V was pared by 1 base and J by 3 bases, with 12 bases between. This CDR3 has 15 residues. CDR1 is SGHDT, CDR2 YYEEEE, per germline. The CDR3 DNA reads TGTGCCAGCAGCTTGAAATTGGTACGAACAGATACGCAGTATTTT. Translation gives CASSLKLVRTDTQYF.

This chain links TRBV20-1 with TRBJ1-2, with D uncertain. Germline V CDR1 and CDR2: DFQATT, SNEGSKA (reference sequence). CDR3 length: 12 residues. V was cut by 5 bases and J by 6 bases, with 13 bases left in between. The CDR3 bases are TGCAGTGCTTTCAGAATTTTAGATGGCTACACCTTC. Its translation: CSAFRILDGYTF.

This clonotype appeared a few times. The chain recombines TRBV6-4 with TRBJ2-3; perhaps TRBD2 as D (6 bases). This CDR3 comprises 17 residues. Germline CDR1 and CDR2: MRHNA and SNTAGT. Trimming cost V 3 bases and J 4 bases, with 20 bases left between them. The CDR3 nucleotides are TGTGCCAGCAGTGATCTCCCGCGCGGAGGGGATGCAGATACGCAGTATTTT. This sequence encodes CASSDLPRGGDADTQYF.

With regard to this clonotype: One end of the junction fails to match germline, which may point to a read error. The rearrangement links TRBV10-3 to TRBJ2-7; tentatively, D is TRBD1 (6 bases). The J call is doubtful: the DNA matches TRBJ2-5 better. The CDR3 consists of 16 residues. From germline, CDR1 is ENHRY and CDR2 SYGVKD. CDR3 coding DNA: TGTGCCATCAGTGACTACTCCGGGACAACCCAAGGGACCCAGTACTTC. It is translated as CAISDYSGTTQGTQYF.

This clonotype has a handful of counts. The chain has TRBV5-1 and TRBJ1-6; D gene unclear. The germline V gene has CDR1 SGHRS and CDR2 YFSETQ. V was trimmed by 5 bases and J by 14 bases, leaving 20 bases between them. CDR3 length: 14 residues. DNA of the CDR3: TGCGCCAGCAGGCCGGATAAGGGAAACCAGGCCCTCCACTTT. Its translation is CASRPDKGNQALHF. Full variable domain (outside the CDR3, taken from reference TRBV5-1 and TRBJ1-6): KAGVTQTPRYLIKTRGQQVTLSCSPISGHRSVSWYQQTPGQGLQFLFEYFSETQRNKGNFPGRFSGRQFSNSRSEMNVSTLELGDSALYLCASRPDKGNQALHFGNGTRLTVT.

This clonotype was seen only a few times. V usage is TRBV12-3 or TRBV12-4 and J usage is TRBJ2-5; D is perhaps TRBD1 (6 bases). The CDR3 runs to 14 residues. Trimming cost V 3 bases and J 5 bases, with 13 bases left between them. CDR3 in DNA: TGTGCCAGCAGTTTCCTCAGGGGCGGGGAGACCCAGTACTTC. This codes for CASSFLRGGETQYF.

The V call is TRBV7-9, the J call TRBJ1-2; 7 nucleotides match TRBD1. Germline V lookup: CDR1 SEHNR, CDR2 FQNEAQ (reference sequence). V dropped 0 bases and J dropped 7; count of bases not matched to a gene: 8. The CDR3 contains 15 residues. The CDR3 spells CASSLAGTVYGGYTF. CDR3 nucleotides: TGTGCCAGCAGCTTAGCGGGGACAGTTTACGGTGGCTACACCTTC.

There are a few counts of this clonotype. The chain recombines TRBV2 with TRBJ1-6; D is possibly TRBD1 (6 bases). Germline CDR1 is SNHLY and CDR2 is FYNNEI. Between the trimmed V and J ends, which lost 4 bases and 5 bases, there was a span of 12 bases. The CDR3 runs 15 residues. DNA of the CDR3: TGTGCCAGCAGTGCCCCACAGGGTCATAATTCACCCCTCCACTTT. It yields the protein CASSAPQGHNSPLHF.

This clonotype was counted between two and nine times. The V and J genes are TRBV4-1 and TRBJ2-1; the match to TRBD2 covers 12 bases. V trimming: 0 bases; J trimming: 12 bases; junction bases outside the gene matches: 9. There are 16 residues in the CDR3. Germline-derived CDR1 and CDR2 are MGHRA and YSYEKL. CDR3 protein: CASSQEWLAGGDRQFF. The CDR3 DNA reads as TGCGCCAGCAGCCAAGAATGGCTAGCGGGAGGGGATCGGCAGTTCTTC.

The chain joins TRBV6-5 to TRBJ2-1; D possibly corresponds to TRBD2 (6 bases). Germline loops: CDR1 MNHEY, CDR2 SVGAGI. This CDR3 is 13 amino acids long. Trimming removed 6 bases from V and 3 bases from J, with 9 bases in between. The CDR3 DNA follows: TGTGCCAGCAGCGGGGGAGTCTACAATGAGCAGTTCTTC. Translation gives CASSGGVYNEQFF.

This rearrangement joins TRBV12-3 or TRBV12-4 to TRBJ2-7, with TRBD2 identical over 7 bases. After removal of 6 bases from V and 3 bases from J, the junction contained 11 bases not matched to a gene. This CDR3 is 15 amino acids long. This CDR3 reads CASSLTGTNYYEQYF. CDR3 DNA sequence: TGTGCCAGCAGCCTAACCGGGACTAATTACTACGAGCAGTACTTC.